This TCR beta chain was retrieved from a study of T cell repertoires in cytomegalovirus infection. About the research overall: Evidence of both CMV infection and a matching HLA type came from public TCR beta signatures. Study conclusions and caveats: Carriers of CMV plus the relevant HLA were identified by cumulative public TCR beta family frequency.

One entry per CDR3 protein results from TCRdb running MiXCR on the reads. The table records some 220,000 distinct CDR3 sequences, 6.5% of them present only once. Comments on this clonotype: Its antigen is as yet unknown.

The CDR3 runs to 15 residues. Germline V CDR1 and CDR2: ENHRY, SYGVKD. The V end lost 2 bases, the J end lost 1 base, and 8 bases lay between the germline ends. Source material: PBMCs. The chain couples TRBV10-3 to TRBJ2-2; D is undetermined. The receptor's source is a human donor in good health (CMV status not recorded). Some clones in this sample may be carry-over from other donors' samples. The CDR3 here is CAISEETLNTGELFF. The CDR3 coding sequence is TGTGCCATCAGTGAGGAGACACTGAACACCGGGGAGCTGTTTTTT.